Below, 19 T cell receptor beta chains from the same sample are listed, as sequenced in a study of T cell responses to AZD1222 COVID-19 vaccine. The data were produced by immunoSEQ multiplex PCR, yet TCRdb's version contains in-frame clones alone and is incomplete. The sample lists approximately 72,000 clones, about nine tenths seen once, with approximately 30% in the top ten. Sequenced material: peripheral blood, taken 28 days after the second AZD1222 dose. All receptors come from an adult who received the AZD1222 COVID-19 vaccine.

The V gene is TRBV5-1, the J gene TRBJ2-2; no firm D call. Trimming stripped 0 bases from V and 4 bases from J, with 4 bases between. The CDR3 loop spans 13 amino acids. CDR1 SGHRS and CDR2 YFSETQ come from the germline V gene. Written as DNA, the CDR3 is TGCGCCAGCAGCTTGGCGACCACCGGGGAGCTGTTTTTT. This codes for CASSLATTGELFF.

The CDR3 loop is CASSPTNEQYF. The DNA of the CDR3 is TGTGCCAGCAGCCCCACCAACGAGCAGTACTTC. The chain is built from TRBV11-2 and TRBJ2-7; no reliable D call. Germline CDR1 reads SGHAT; CDR2 reads FQNNGV. The CDR3 loop spans 11 amino acids. Trimming took 5 bases from V and 5 from J, leaving 7 bases between them.

The CDR3 DNA is TGTGCCAGCAGCAAGAGCGGGAGGGACACCGGGGAGCTGTTTTTT. It codes for CASSKSGRDTGELFF. J is TRBJ2-2 and V is TRBV7-3; the match to TRBD2 covers 10 bases. Per the germline V gene, CDR1 is SGHTA and CDR2 is FQGTGA. The CDR3 covers 15 residues. V dropped 5 bases and J dropped 3; count of bases not matched to a gene: 3.

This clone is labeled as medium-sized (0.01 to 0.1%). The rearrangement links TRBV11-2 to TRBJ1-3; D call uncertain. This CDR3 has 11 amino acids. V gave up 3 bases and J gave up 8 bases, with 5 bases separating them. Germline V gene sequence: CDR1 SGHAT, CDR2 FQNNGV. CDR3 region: CASSFWDTIYF. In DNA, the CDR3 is TGTGCCAGCAGCTTTTGGGACACCATATATTTT.

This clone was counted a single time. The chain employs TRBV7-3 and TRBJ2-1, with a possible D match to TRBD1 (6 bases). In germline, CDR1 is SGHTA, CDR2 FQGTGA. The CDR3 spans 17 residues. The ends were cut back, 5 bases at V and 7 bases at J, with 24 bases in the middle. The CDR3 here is CASSARYPTGLGNEQFF. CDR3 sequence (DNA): TGTGCCAGCAGCGCCCGATATCCCACAGGGCTTGGGAATGAGCAGTTCTTC.

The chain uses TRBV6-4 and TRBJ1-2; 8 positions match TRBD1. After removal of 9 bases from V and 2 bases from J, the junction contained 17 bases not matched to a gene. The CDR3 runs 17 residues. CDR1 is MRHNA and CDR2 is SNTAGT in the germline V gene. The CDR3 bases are TGTGCCAGTAGGCCAGGGGACAGGCCAGGCTGGAACTATGGCTACACCTTC. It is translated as CASRPGDRPGWNYGYTF.

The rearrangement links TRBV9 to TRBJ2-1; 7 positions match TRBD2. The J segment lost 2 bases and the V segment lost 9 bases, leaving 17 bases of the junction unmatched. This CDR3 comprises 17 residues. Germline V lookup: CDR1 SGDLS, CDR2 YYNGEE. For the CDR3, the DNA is TGTGCCACCACCAGGCTCCACGGGGGGAAGACCTACAATGAGCAGTTCTTC. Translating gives CATTRLHGGKTYNEQFF. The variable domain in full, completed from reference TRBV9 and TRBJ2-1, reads DSGVTQTPKHLITATGQRVTLRCSPRSGDLSVYWYQQSLDQGLQFLIQYYNGEERAKGNILERFSAQQFPDLHSELNLSSLELGDSALYFCATTRLHGGKTYNEQFFGPGTRLTVL.

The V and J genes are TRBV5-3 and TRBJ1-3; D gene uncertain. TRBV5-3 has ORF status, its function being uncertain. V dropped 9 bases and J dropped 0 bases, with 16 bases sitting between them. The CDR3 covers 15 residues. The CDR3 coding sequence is TGTGCCACCGACGCCGGCCCTCTCTCTGGAAACACCATATATTTT. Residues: CATDAGPLSGNTIYF.

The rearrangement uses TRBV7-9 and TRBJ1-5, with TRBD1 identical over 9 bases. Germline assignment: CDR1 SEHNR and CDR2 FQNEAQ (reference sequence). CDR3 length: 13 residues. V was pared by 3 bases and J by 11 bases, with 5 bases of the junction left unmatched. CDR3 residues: CASSLGQGLSQHF. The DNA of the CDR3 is TGTGCCAGCAGCTTGGGACAGGGTTTGTCCCAGCATTTT.

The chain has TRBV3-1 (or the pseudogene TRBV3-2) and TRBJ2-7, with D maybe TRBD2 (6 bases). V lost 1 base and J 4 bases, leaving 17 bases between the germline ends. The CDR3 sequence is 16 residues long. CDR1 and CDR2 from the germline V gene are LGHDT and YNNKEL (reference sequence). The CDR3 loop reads CASSQALPGEAYEQYF. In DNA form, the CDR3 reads TGTGCCAGCAGCCAAGCGCTCCCGGGGGAGGCTTACGAGCAGTACTTC.

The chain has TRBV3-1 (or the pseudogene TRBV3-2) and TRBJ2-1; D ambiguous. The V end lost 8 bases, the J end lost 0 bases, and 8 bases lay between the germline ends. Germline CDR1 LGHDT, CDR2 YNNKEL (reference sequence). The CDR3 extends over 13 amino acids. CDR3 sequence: CASLGDSYNEQFF. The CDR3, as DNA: TGTGCCAGCCTAGGTGACTCCTACAATGAGCAGTTCTTC.

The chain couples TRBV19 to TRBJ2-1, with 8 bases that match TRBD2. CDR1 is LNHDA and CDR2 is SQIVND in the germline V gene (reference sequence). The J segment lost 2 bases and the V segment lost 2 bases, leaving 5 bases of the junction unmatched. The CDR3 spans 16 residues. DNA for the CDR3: TGTGCCAGTAGTATACTATCGGGAGGGGCCTACAATGAGCAGTTCTTC. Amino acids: CASSILSGGAYNEQFF.

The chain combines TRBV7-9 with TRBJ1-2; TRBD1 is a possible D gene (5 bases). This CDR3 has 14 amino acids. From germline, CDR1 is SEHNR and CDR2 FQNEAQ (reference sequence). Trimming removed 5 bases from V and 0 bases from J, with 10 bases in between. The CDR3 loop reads CASSKQGPNYGYTF. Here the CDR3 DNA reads TGTGCCAGCAGCAAGCAGGGCCCTAACTATGGCTACACCTTC.

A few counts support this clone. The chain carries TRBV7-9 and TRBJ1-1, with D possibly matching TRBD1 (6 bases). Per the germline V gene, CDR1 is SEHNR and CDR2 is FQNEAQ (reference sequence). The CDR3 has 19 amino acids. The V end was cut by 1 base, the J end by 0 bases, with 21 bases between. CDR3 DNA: TGTGCCAGCAGCTTAGGCCCCGGAAGGGGGAGGCCTATGAACACTGAAGCTTTCTTT. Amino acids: CASSLGPGRGRPMNTEAFF.

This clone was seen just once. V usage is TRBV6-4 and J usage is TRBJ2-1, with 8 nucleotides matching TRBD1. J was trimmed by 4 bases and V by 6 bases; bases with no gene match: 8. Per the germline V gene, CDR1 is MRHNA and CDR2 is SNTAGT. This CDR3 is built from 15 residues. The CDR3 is CASRIRQGRYNEQFF. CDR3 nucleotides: TGTGCCAGCAGGATAAGACAGGGGAGATACAATGAGCAGTTCTTC.

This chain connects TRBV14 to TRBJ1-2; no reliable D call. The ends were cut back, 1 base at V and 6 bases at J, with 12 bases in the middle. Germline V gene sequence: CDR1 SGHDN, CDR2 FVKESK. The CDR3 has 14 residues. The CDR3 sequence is CASSQGSTGDGYTF. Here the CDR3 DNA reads TGTGCCAGCAGCCAAGGGAGTACCGGGGATGGCTACACCTTC.

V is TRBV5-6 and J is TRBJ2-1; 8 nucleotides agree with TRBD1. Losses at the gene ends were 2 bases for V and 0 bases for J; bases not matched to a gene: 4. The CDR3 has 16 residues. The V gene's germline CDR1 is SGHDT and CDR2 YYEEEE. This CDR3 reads CASSLWDRRSYNEQFF. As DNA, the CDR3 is TGTGCCAGCAGCTTATGGGACAGGCGCTCCTACAATGAGCAGTTCTTC.

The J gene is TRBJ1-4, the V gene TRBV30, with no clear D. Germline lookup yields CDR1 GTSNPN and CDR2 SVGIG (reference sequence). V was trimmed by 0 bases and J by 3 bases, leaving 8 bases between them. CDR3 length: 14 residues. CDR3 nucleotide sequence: TGTGCCTGGAGTGTAGGAACAGCTAATGAAAAACTGTTTTTT. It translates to CAWSVGTANEKLFF.

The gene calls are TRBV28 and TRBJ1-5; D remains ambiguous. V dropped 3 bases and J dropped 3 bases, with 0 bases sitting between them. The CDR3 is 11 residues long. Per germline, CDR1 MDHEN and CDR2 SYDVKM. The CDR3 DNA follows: TGTGCCAGCAGTTTCAATCAGCCCCAGCATTTT. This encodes CASSFNQPQHF. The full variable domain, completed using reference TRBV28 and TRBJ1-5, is DVKVTQSSRYLVKRTGEKVFLECVQDMDHENMFWYRQDPGLGLRLIYFSYDVKMKEKGDIPEGYSVSREKKERFSLILESASTNQTSMYLCASSFNQPQHFGDGTRLSIL.